The 30 T cell receptor beta chains presented below share a single source sample, sequenced in a study of blood T cell repertoires in COVID-19. Measured with immunoSEQ multiplex PCR; TCRdb has only the in-frame clones, and not every one. Of about 240,000 clones detected, roughly 80% appear once; the ten largest clones hold less than 4%. Input material: peripheral blood. All receptors come from a young woman with acute or convalescent COVID-19.

J is TRBJ2-7 and V is TRBV4-3; tentatively, D is TRBD1 (5 bases). CDR3 length: 15 amino acids. The V and J ends lost 2 bases and 2 bases respectively, with 13 bases between them. Germline lookup yields CDR1 LGHNA and CDR2 YSLEER. CDR3 nucleotide sequence: TGCGCCAGCAGCCAAAGTCTGGCGGACACCTACGAGCAGTACTTC. Translating it yields CASSQSLADTYEQYF.

The genes are TRBV30 and TRBJ1-4; no reliable D call. V gave up 0 bases and J gave up 1 base, with 9 bases separating them. Germline V gives CDR1 GTSNPN, CDR2 SVGIG (reference sequence). This CDR3 contains 15 residues. In DNA, the CDR3 is TGTGCCTGGAGTGTAGGAGGGAAAACTAATGAAAAACTGTTTTTT. Its translation is CAWSVGGKTNEKLFF.

The chain carries TRBV10-3 and TRBJ2-7; 7 bases fit TRBD2. Germline values: CDR1 ENHRY, CDR2 SYGVKD. The CDR3 extends over 13 amino acids. V gave up 5 bases and J gave up 3 bases; unmatched junction bases: 4. The chain's CDR3 is CAISPSGYYEQYF. CDR3 in DNA: TGTGCCATCAGTCCTAGCGGATACTACGAGCAGTACTTC.

This clone appeared once. The V and J genes are TRBV6-5 and TRBJ2-3; D is unclear. Germline-derived CDR1 and CDR2 are MNHEY and SVGAGI. The CDR3 sequence is 12 residues long. V was trimmed by 4 bases and J by 6 bases, leaving 8 bases between them. CDR3 in DNA: TGTGCCAGCAGTTCCAATGCGGATACGCAGTATTTT. Protein sequence: CASSSNADTQYF.

This chain connects TRBV7-9 to TRBJ1-1; the match to TRBD1 covers 8 bases. Germline assignment: CDR1 SEHNR and CDR2 FQNEAQ (reference sequence). The CDR3 totals 15 residues. The J segment lost 1 base and the V segment lost 5 bases, leaving 6 bases of the junction unmatched. The CDR3 DNA is TGTGCCAGCAGCAAGACAGGGGAAGGGAACACTGAAGCTTTCTTT. It is translated as CASSKTGEGNTEAFF.

This clone appeared a single time. The V gene is TRBV7-8, the J gene TRBJ2-2; 7 bases match TRBD2. This CDR3 has 15 amino acids. Trimming removed 0 bases from V and 5 bases from J; junction bases left unmatched: 3. The V gene's germline CDR1 is SGHVS and CDR2 FQNEAQ. The chain's CDR3 is CASSLASGRTGELFF. For the CDR3, the DNA is TGTGCCAGCAGCTTAGCTAGCGGGCGAACCGGGGAGCTGTTTTTT. The full variable domain, in which reference TRBV7-8 and TRBJ2-2 provide the parts outside the CDR3, is GAGVSQSPRYKVAKRGQDVALRCDPISGHVSLFWYQQALGQGPEFLTYFQNEAQLDKSGLPSDRFFAERPEGSVSTLKIQRTQQEDSAVYLCASSLASGRTGELFFGEGSRLTVL.

The CDR3 here is CASSLKWSMNTEAFF. The CDR3 coding sequence is TGCGCCAGCAGCCTCAAGTGGAGCATGAACACTGAAGCTTTCTTT. The rearrangement joins TRBV4-3 to TRBJ1-1; D is uncertain. The CDR3 has 15 residues. From germline, CDR1 is LGHNA and CDR2 YSLEER. Trimming cost V 4 bases and J 0 bases, with 12 bases left between them.

This sequence joins TRBV7-2 and TRBJ2-1, with 11 bases lining up with TRBD2. Trimming removed 5 bases from V and 2 bases from J; junction bases left unmatched: 11. Germline CDR1 SGHTA, CDR2 FQGNSA. The CDR3 totals 18 residues. The CDR3 loop is CASSPPHLLAGAYNEQFF. The CDR3 bases are TGTGCCAGCAGCCCTCCCCACCTACTAGCGGGAGCCTACAATGAGCAGTTCTTC.

The rearrangement links TRBV30 to TRBJ2-3; 9 bases match TRBD2. The CDR3 totals 13 residues. Germline V gene sequence: CDR1 GTSNPN, CDR2 SVGIG (reference sequence). Trimming took 5 bases from V and 8 from J; bases not matched to a gene: 8. CDR3 DNA sequence: TGTGCCTGGGGCGGGGGGGGCGGCGGTACGCAGTATTTT. Encoded protein: CAWGGGGGGTQYF.

The CDR3 nucleotides read TGTGCCAGCAGTGAAATCAGGGGTTTTGGCTACACCTTC. It is translated as CASSEIRGFGYTF. The rearrangement uses TRBV2 and TRBJ1-2; D may be TRBD1 (6 bases). The V end lost 2 bases, the J end lost 7 bases, and 11 bases lay between the germline ends. The CDR3 is 13 amino acids. The V gene's germline CDR1 is SNHLY and CDR2 FYNNEI.

The rearrangement joins TRBV7-8 to TRBJ1-2; TRBD1 aligns across 7 bases. This CDR3 has 14 amino acids. From germline, CDR1 is SGHVS and CDR2 FQNEAQ. The ends lost 5 bases at V and 3 bases at J; junction bases unmatched: 6. This chain's CDR3 is CASSPAQGYYGYTF. CDR3 coding DNA: TGTGCCAGCAGCCCCGCACAGGGGTACTATGGCTACACCTTC.

CDR3 DNA sequence: TGTGCCAGCAGCCAAAGAAGGGACAAACCAAATTCACCCCTCCACTTT. This gives the protein CASSQRRDKPNSPLHF. This chain uses TRBV3-1 (or the pseudogene TRBV3-2) with TRBJ1-6; the D gene is possibly TRBD1 (6 bases). CDR3 length: 16 amino acids. V was pared by 2 bases and J by 7 bases, with 15 bases between. In germline, CDR1 is LGHDT, CDR2 YNNKEL (reference sequence).

The chain has TRBV12-3 or TRBV12-4 and TRBJ1-2; TRBD1 agrees at 7 bases. V lost 4 bases and J lost 4; bases outside the gene matches: 0. CDR3 length: 12 residues. The DNA of the CDR3 is TGTGCCAGCAGTTGGGACAGCTATGGCTACACCTTC. Translating it yields CASSWDSYGYTF.

This clone was seen more than once but under ten times. The chain has TRBV3-1 (or the pseudogene TRBV3-2) and TRBJ2-7; D gene unclear. V was trimmed by 2 bases and J by 0 bases, leaving 5 bases between them. Germline assignment: CDR1 LGHDT and CDR2 YNNKEL (reference sequence). This CDR3 has 13 residues. The CDR3 spells CASSQMSSYEQYF. CDR3 DNA sequence: TGTGCCAGCAGCCAAATGAGCTCCTACGAGCAGTACTTC.

V and J are TRBV27 and TRBJ2-7; a possible D gene is TRBD2 (6 bases). Deletions cut 3 bases from V and 0 bases from J, with 12 bases between. CDR3 size: 15 residues. Germline V gene data show CDR1 as MNHEY and CDR2 as SMNVEV (reference sequence). In DNA, the CDR3 is TGTGCCAGCAGTTTGGCGGGACCGAGCTCCTACGAGCAGTACTTC. This encodes CASSLAGPSSYEQYF.

The gene calls are TRBV13 and TRBJ2-1; 8 nucleotides line up with TRBD2. Germline V gene data show CDR1 as PRHDT and CDR2 as FYEKMQ (reference sequence). The CDR3 has 15 residues. Germline trimming cut 5 bases from V and 4 bases from J; bases unmatched to any gene: 7. CDR3 residues: CASSPTSGEYNEQFF. CDR3 DNA sequence: TGTGCCAGCAGCCCCACTAGCGGAGAATACAATGAGCAGTTCTTC.

The J gene is TRBJ2-3, the V gene TRBV4-3; tentative D call: TRBD2 (6 bases). V gave up 1 base and J gave up 5 bases, with 16 bases separating them. From germline, CDR1 is LGHNA and CDR2 YSLEER. The CDR3 is 16 amino acids. The CDR3 DNA reads as TGCGCCAGCAGCCAAGCGGGGCCGGGAGTTAAAGATACGCAGTATTTT. Protein: CASSQAGPGVKDTQYF.

The chain combines TRBV7-9 with TRBJ1-1, with D possibly matching TRBD1 (6 bases). This CDR3 has 14 amino acids. From germline, CDR1 is SEHNR and CDR2 FQNEAQ (reference sequence). The ends were cut back, 2 bases at V and 4 bases at J, with 11 bases in the middle. In DNA, the CDR3 is TGTGCCAGCAGCTTAAATGGCAGGGGCACTGAAGCTTTCTTT. Its translation is CASSLNGRGTEAFF.

The chain joins TRBV6-5 to TRBJ1-6; 7 nucleotides line up with TRBD1. Germline loops: CDR1 MNHEY, CDR2 SVGAGI. With 4 bases clipped from V and 7 bases from J, the junction kept 7 bases outside the gene matches. CDR3 length equals 15 residues. Written as DNA, the CDR3 is TGTGCCAGCAGTTCCCCGGACAGGCCCAATTCACCCCTCCACTTT. Its protein is CASSSPDRPNSPLHF.

The V gene is TRBV7-2, the J gene TRBJ1-4; TRBD1 is a possible D gene (6 bases). The V end lost 5 bases, the J end lost 7 bases, and 20 bases lay between the germline ends. The CDR3 sequence is 16 residues long. Germline V lookup: CDR1 SGHTA, CDR2 FQGNSA. The CDR3, as DNA: TGTGCCAGCAGCCTAGGGCAAGGGGGGGGTGGTGAAAAACTGTTTTTT. Residues: CASSLGQGGGGEKLFF.

The V and J genes are TRBV5-6 and TRBJ2-7; D perhaps matches TRBD2 (5 bases). Germline lookup yields CDR1 SGHDT and CDR2 YYEEEE. V was pared by 0 bases and J by 7 bases, with 14 bases between. CDR3 size: 14 residues. CDR3 loop: CASSLVSGVGEQYF. The CDR3 DNA reads as TGTGCCAGCAGCTTGGTGTCCGGGGTGGGGGAGCAGTACTTC.

V and J are TRBV28 and TRBJ1-2; perhaps TRBD1 as D (6 bases). With 9 bases removed from V and 2 bases from J, the gap between germline ends came to 13 bases. The germline gives CDR1 MDHEN, CDR2 SYDVKM. This CDR3 has 13 residues. The chain's CDR3 is CASGPGHNYGYTF. The CDR3 nucleotides read TGTGCCAGTGGACCGGGACACAACTATGGCTACACCTTC.

V gene TRBV25-1 combines with J gene TRBJ2-1; 9 bases map to TRBD2. The CDR3 consists of 16 residues. With V trimmed by 1 base and J by 6 bases, 7 bases remained unmatched. The germline V gene has CDR1 MGHDK and CDR2 SYGVNS. This CDR3 reads CASSESSAGGGNEQFF. The CDR3 DNA follows: TGTGCCAGCAGTGAATCTTCAGCGGGAGGAGGCAATGAGCAGTTCTTC.

J is TRBJ2-1 and V is TRBV6-6; 13 nucleotides line up with TRBD2. Trimming removed 6 bases from V and 4 bases from J; junction bases left unmatched: 3. The CDR3 totals 15 residues. Germline loops: CDR1 MNHNY, CDR2 SVGAGI (reference sequence). As DNA, the CDR3 is TGTGCCAGCAGCGGACTAGCGGGAGAATACAATGAGCAGTTCTTC. Its translation: CASSGLAGEYNEQFF.

The chain is built from TRBV19 and TRBJ2-3; TRBD1 matches at 9 bases. This CDR3 spans 16 amino acids. Germline values: CDR1 LNHDA, CDR2 SQIVND (reference sequence). With V trimmed by 4 bases and J by 0 bases, 5 bases remained unmatched. CDR3 amino acids: CASSTPGQGSTDTQYF. The CDR3 DNA reads TGTGCCAGTAGTACTCCGGGACAGGGAAGCACAGATACGCAGTATTTT. Full variable domain (missing parts from reference TRBV19 and TRBJ2-3): DGGITQSPKYLFRKEGQNVTLSCEQNLNHDAMYWYRQDPGQGLRLIYYSQIVNDFQKGDIAEGYSVSREKKESFPLTVTSAQKNPTAFYLCASSTPGQGSTDTQYFGPGTRLTVL.

V is TRBV5-5 and J is TRBJ2-1; the D gene is possibly TRBD2 (6 bases). The CDR3 is 15 amino acids. Deletions cut 6 bases from V and 4 bases from J, with 17 bases between. Germline V gene data show CDR1 as SGHKS and CDR2 as YYEKEE (reference sequence). The CDR3 spells CASTPYGSGYNEQFF. The CDR3 bases are TGTGCCAGCACCCCGTACGGGAGCGGATACAATGAGCAGTTCTTC.

The chain recombines TRBV28 with TRBJ2-7, with 9 nucleotides matching TRBD2. Losses at the gene ends were 4 bases for V and 3 bases for J; bases not matched to a gene: 7. The CDR3 spans 15 residues. CDR1 is MDHEN, CDR2 SYDVKM, per germline. The CDR3 sequence is CASSSLAGASYEQYF. The CDR3 nucleotides are TGTGCCAGCAGTTCATTAGCGGGAGCTAGCTACGAGCAGTACTTC.

This clone was seen once. The chain uses TRBV5-4 and TRBJ2-3; 9 positions agree with TRBD2. The CDR3 is 14 residues long. J was trimmed by 3 bases and V by 3 bases; bases with no gene match: 2. Germline loops: CDR1 SGHNT, CDR2 YYREEE (reference sequence). This CDR3 reads CASSSSGITDTQYF. CDR3 sequence (DNA): TGTGCCAGCAGCTCTAGCGGGATTACAGATACGCAGTATTTT.

The V call is TRBV5-1, the J call TRBJ1-4; D possibly corresponds to TRBD1 (6 bases). The CDR3 is 15 amino acids. Trimming stripped 4 bases from V and 7 bases from J, with 17 bases between. From germline, CDR1 is SGHRS and CDR2 YFSETQ. The CDR3, as DNA: TGCGCCAGCAGCCAACAGACAGAAGGGGGTGAAAAACTGTTTTTT. Translating gives CASSQQTEGGEKLFF.

This sequence joins TRBV12-3 or TRBV12-4 and TRBJ1-1; perhaps TRBD1 as D (5 bases). The ends were cut back, 6 bases at V and 5 bases at J, with 13 bases in the middle. The CDR3 sequence is 13 residues long. Here the CDR3 reads CASSSWGRTEAFF. CDR3 DNA: TGTGCCAGCAGCAGTTGGGGGAGGACTGAAGCTTTCTTT.